This is a list of T cell receptor beta chains from one sample in a study of T cells in localized non-small cell lung cancer. TCRdb's table, derived via immunoSEQ multiplex PCR, lists solely in-frame clones and lacks some. The table lists around 2,100 clones, approximately 25% of them singletons. This material consisted of normal lung tissue next to the tumor, taken before any cancer treatment. The receptors derive from a female donor older than 55 with stage III squamous cell lung carcinoma. The CDR3 runs from the conserved cysteine through the conserved F or W.

V	J	CDR3
TRBV6-8	TRBJ1-1	CASSLWGRGLGTEAFF
TRBV11-3	TRBJ1-4	CASSQGQNNEKLFF
TRBV28	TRBJ2-7	CASTPGLARTYEQYF
TRBV6-8	TRBJ1-2	CASSVGYNYGYTF
TRBV18	TRBJ1-4	CASSPQSFQGATNEKLFF
TRBV19	TRBJ2-1	CASSIAQSRFLFF
TRBV28	TRBJ2-1	CASSLGRGRNEQFF
TRBV6-1	TRBJ2-2	CASSEGLVGELFF
TRBV10-3	TRBJ1-1	CAISEEGLWAFF
TRBV28	TRBJ2-5	CASSPGTGSRKTQYF
TRBV6-8	TRBJ1-1	CASRPGQGSEAFF
TRBV9	TRBJ2-1	CASSVGGPFSYNEQFF
TRBV6-8	TRBJ2-1	CAIRPGTGANEQFF
TRBV7-4	TRBJ2-5	CASSRDRQETQYF
TRBV9	TRBJ2-1	CASSQDEGTGPNEQFF
TRBV28	TRBJ2-3	CASNGRGIDTQYF
TRBV28	TRBJ2-5	CASLPTRFMTAQETQYF
TRBV6-8	TRBJ2-2	CASNEAGGYGELFF
TRBV9	TRBJ2-5	CASSLQGWRETQYF
TRBV6-8	TRBJ2-1	CAISASGQQYNEQFF
TRBV28	TRBJ1-2	CASSLTGAPTNYGYTF
TRBV11-3	TRBJ2-2	CASSPWTGANTGELFF
TRBV5-1	TRBJ2-4	CASSLAGTSGMGIQYF
TRBV5-1	TRBJ2-1	CASSLEVAGYNEQFF
TRBV9	TRBJ2-7	CASSVQGSFYEQYF
TRBV28	TRBJ2-1	CASSFSTSGRWYNEQFF
TRBV9	TRBJ2-7	CASSEVSGYEQYF
TRBV12-5	TRBJ2-7	CASGWTSGEQYF
TRBV9	TRBJ1-1	CASSRKQGNTEAFF
TRBV30	TRBJ2-5	CAWSVRSRGTRGETQYF
TRBV19	TRBJ1-1	CASSPGPGAFLNTEAFF
TRBV29-1	TRBJ2-7	CSASRGSGYEQYF
TRBV14	TRBJ1-2	CASSQDLAGNGYGYTF
TRBV18	TRBJ2-2	CASSPPPGQANTGELFF
TRBV19	TRBJ1-5	CASSRTGEGQPQHF
TRBV4-1	TRBJ1-5	CASSQTGIGSNQPQHF
TRBV29-1	TRBJ2-2	CSVEGSEGGELFF
TRBV11-3	TRBJ2-1	CASSHEGTTTYNEQFF